This record looks at one T cell receptor beta chain sequence and its context. Its antigen is undetermined. Germline V lookup: CDR1 SGHTA, CDR2 FQGNSA. Trimming left V 1 base short and J 1 base short, with 13 bases between. There are 16 residues in the CDR3. This sample is part of a study of Graves' ophthalmopathy and Graves' hyperthyroidism. The PBMCs used were ones drawn from 9.5 to 10 ml of fresh peripheral blood. The TCR beta CDR3 regions underwent amplification from RNA transcripts. The first-round RT-PCR employed HTBI primers together with the Qiagen OneStep RT-PCR kit. A multiplex PCR was then performed as the second round. Via MiXCR, TCRdb re-called the multiplex PCR reads, giving one row per CDR3 protein. The profile shows 350,000 to 400,000 distinct CDR3 sequences, 15% of them singletons. Study-wide results and caveats: For predicting ophthalmopathy progression, the model had roughly 64% sensitivity and 72.22% specificity. The majority of expanded thyroid clonotypes above 0.001 frequency also occurred in blood.

The chain employs TRBV7-2 and TRBJ2-5; D is unresolved. The material sequenced was peripheral blood. The source of this sequence is a woman younger than 30 with stable Graves' hyperthyroidism. CDR3 loop: CASSLVSSVAQETQYF. In nucleotides, the CDR3 is TGTGCCAGCAGCTTAGTCTCGTCGGTGGCCCAAGAGACCCAGTACTTC.